Below are 27 T cell receptor beta chains sequenced from a single sample in a study of blood T cell repertoires in COVID-19. Repertoires were generated with immunoSEQ multiplex PCR, while TCRdb's copy carries only in-frame clones and drops some. Among more than 150,000 clones, around 81% were seen once, and the ten largest hold 10% to 15%. The sample consisted of peripheral blood. These receptors all come from an elderly woman with COVID-19, enrolled during active disease.

V gene TRBV9 combines with J gene TRBJ1-1, with no clear D. Deletions cut 0 bases from V and 0 bases from J, with 12 bases between. The length of the CDR3 is 16 residues. Germline V gene lookup returns CDR1 SGDLS and CDR2 YYNGEE. The CDR3, as DNA: TGTGCCAGCAGCGTAGCACTCCCAGGAATGAACACTGAAGCTTTCTTT. The encoded protein is CASSVALPGMNTEAFF.

This chain joins TRBV27 and TRBJ2-3, with TRBD2 matching over 10 bases. Germline V gene sequence: CDR1 MNHEY, CDR2 SMNVEV (reference sequence). The CDR3 length is 16 residues. The V gene end was trimmed by 3 bases and the J gene end by 3 bases; junction bases not matched to a gene: 6. The CDR3 DNA reads as TGTGCCAGCAGTTTTGGGCTAGCGGGAGTTACAGATACGCAGTATTTT. Its protein product is CASSFGLAGVTDTQYF.

V usage is TRBV4-2 and J usage is TRBJ2-3, with TRBD2 matching 10 bases. V lost 0 bases, J lost 4 bases, and 7 bases stayed unmatched. The CDR3 extends over 17 amino acids. The germline gives CDR1 LGHNA, CDR2 YNFKEQ. CDR3 sequence reads: CASSQDGERGGPDTQYF. CDR3 coding DNA: TGTGCCAGCAGCCAAGATGGAGAGCGGGGGGGCCCAGATACGCAGTATTTT.

The chain recombines TRBV7-9 with TRBJ1-1, with D hard to call. Germline V gives CDR1 SEHNR, CDR2 FQNEAQ (reference sequence). CDR3 length: 14 residues. The V end was cut by 3 bases, the J end by 5 bases, with 13 bases between. The CDR3 spells CASSFDGAPTEAFF. The CDR3 region has the DNA TGTGCCAGCAGCTTCGACGGAGCGCCAACTGAAGCTTTCTTT.

This chain connects TRBV3-1 (or the pseudogene TRBV3-2) to TRBJ2-3, with 7 bases matching TRBD2. Germline trimming cut 0 bases from V and 2 bases from J; bases unmatched to any gene: 5. The V gene's germline CDR1 is LGHDT and CDR2 YNNKEL (reference sequence). The CDR3 contains 16 residues. CDR3 nucleotides: TGTGCCAGCAGCCAAGATCCCAGCGGGAACACAGATACGCAGTATTTT. Translation: CASSQDPSGNTDTQYF.

The chain employs TRBV24-1 and TRBJ2-3; possibly TRBD2 for D (5 bases). With 3 bases removed from V and 6 bases from J, the gap between germline ends came to 9 bases. The germline gives CDR1 KGHDR, CDR2 SFDVKD. The CDR3 totals 13 residues. Written as DNA, the CDR3 is TGTGCCACCAGTGATCCCCTAGCTGATACGCAGTATTTT. As protein: CATSDPLADTQYF.

This chain connects TRBV12-3 or TRBV12-4 to TRBJ1-2; TRBD1 matches 9 bases. This CDR3 spans 13 amino acids. V gave up 3 bases and J gave up 8 bases; unmatched junction bases: 4. The CDR3 DNA reads as TGTGCCAGCAGTTTTAGACAGGGGGGCGGCTACACCTTC. This codes for CASSFRQGGGYTF.

The chain has TRBV18 and TRBJ2-1, with 8 bases fitting TRBD1. Trimming at V came to 3 bases and at J to 4 bases, leaving 8 bases not matched to a gene. This CDR3 contains 16 residues. Germline CDR1 reads KGHSH; CDR2 reads LQKENI. The CDR3: CASSPQQGVAYNEQFF. CDR3 bases: TGTGCCAGCTCACCGCAACAGGGGGTTGCGTACAATGAGCAGTTCTTC.

The chain recombines TRBV18 with TRBJ1-4; 8 bases map to TRBD1. V lost 3 bases, J lost 7 bases, and 10 bases stayed unmatched. The CDR3 consists of 16 residues. CDR1 is KGHSH, CDR2 LQKENI, per germline. CDR3 in amino acids: CASSPTGERAGEKLFF. CDR3 DNA sequence: TGTGCCAGCTCACCGACAGGGGAGAGGGCTGGTGAAAAACTGTTTTTT.

This clone was seen just once. The rearrangement joins TRBV4-2 to TRBJ2-7; 11 bases line up with TRBD1. V lost 3 bases to trimming and J lost 9 bases; unmatched junction nucleotides: 19. This CDR3 is 18 amino acids long. Germline CDR1 and CDR2: LGHNA and YNFKEQ. CDR3 bases: TGTGCCAGCAGCCAGCGGGGACAGGGGGGACTACTAGAGGTTGGGCAGTACTTC. It encodes CASSQRGQGGLLEVGQYF.

On this clone: A much larger clone lies one base from this, so it may be a read error. The rearrangement links TRBV28 to TRBJ2-7; D is perhaps TRBD1 (6 bases). CDR1 and CDR2 from the germline V gene are MDHEN and SYDVKM. Trimming took off 4 bases at V and 4 bases at J, with 11 bases between the two ends. The CDR3 extends over 13 amino acids. The chain's CDR3 is CASSSGQPYEQYF. The CDR3 DNA follows: TGTGCCAGCAGTTCTGGACAGCCTTACGAGCAGTACTTC.

This sequence joins TRBV6-2 or TRBV6-3 and TRBJ1-5, with D maybe TRBD1 (6 bases). The V gene lost 5 bases and the J gene lost 7 bases, with 27 bases spanning the gap. CDR1 and CDR2 from the germline V gene are MNHEY and SVGEGT. The CDR3 is 18 amino acids. Here the CDR3 reads CASSPTPTYSSGDQPQHF. CDR3 nucleotides: TGTGCCAGCAGTCCGACCCCCACCTACTCTTCAGGGGACCAGCCCCAGCATTTT.

The rearrangement links TRBV13 to TRBJ2-1; the match to TRBD1 covers 7 bases. Germline assignment: CDR1 PRHDT and CDR2 FYEKMQ (reference sequence). Germline trimming cut 4 bases from V and 0 bases from J; bases unmatched to any gene: 15. This CDR3 comprises 19 residues. The CDR3 here is CASSSLHAKTGSSYNEQFF. For the CDR3, the DNA is TGTGCCAGCAGCTCCCTCCACGCTAAGACAGGGAGCTCCTACAATGAGCAGTTCTTC. Looking up the rest from reference TRBV13 and TRBJ2-1 gives the full variable domain: AAGVIQSPRHLIKEKRETATLKCYPIPRHDTVYWYQQGPGQDPQFLISFYEKMQSDKGSIPDRFSAQQFSDYHSELNMSSLELGDSALYFCASSSLHAKTGSSYNEQFFGPGTRLTVL.

The chain joins TRBV7-2 to TRBJ2-2; 8 bases fit TRBD1. J was trimmed by 6 bases and V by 6 bases; bases with no gene match: 12. This CDR3 is 16 amino acids long. CDR1 SGHTA and CDR2 FQGNSA come from the germline V gene. The CDR3 here is CASRRTGFVDPGELFF. CDR3 DNA sequence: TGTGCCAGCAGGCGGACAGGGTTTGTCGATCCCGGGGAGCTGTTTTTT.

This clone has only one observation. J is TRBJ2-3 and V is TRBV13; D is undetermined. The V end lost 0 bases, the J end lost 2 bases, and 12 bases lay between the germline ends. The CDR3 consists of 16 residues. CDR1 PRHDT and CDR2 FYEKMQ come from the germline V gene (reference sequence). The CDR3 reads CASSLGAVRSTDTQYF. DNA for the CDR3: TGTGCCAGCAGCTTAGGCGCGGTGAGGTCCACAGATACGCAGTATTTT.

The chain uses TRBV5-4 and TRBJ2-7; perhaps TRBD1 as D (6 bases). Germline V gene data show CDR1 as SGHNT and CDR2 as YYREEE (reference sequence). Trimming took 4 bases from V and 1 from J, leaving 9 bases between them. The CDR3 sequence is 13 residues long. The CDR3 loop reads CASSPGHSYEQYF. In DNA, the CDR3 is TGTGCCAGCAGCCCGGGACATTCCTACGAGCAGTACTTC. Full variable domain (remainder filled in from reference TRBV5-4 and TRBJ2-7): ETGVTQSPTHLIKTRGQQVTLRCSSQSGHNTVSWYQQALGQGPQFIFQYYREEENGRGNFPPRFSGLQFPNYSSELNVNALELDDSALYLCASSPGHSYEQYFGPGTRLTVT.

V usage is TRBV7-9 and J usage is TRBJ2-5; the match to TRBD1 covers 8 bases. This CDR3 contains 16 residues. Per the germline V gene, CDR1 is SEHNR and CDR2 is FQNEAQ (reference sequence). Losses at the gene ends were 3 bases for V and 4 bases for J; bases not matched to a gene: 10. CDR3 in amino acids: CASSLIDRGVGETQYF. DNA for the CDR3: TGTGCCAGCAGCTTGATAGACAGGGGTGTAGGAGAGACCCAGTACTTC.

The J gene is TRBJ2-2, the V gene TRBV4-3, with D tentatively TRBD1 (6 bases). The CDR3 has 16 residues. Trimming cost V 0 bases and J 4 bases, with 12 bases left between them. The germline V gene encodes CDR1 LGHNA and CDR2 YSLEER. As DNA, the CDR3 is TGCGCCAGCAGCCAAGATAGGGGGAGAACCACCGGGGAGCTGTTTTTT. It is translated as CASSQDRGRTTGELFF.

For this clone: The same CDR3 also results from other DNA sequences found in this sample. The chain links TRBV18 to TRBJ1-1, with 7 bases fitting TRBD1. This CDR3 is built from 12 residues. V dropped 2 bases and J dropped 8; count of bases not matched to a gene: 2. Germline V lookup: CDR1 KGHSH, CDR2 LQKENI. In DNA form, the CDR3 reads TGTGCCAGCTCACCAAGGACAGGAGAAGCTTTCTTT. The encoded protein is CASSPRTGEAFF.

This chain uses TRBV10-3 with TRBJ1-6, with D unclear. Germline CDR1 ENHRY, CDR2 SYGVKD. V lost 5 bases to trimming and J lost 3 bases, with 11 bases between them. CDR3 length equals 15 residues. CDR3 sequence reads: CAISPGSLYNSPLHF. For the CDR3, the DNA is TGTGCCATCAGTCCGGGGAGCCTCTATAATTCACCCCTCCACTTT.

The CDR3 reads CASSRDSRGEKLFF. The CDR3, as DNA: TGTGCCAGCAGCCGGGACAGCCGGGGAGAAAAACTGTTTTTT. The gene calls are TRBV28 and TRBJ1-4, with 7 bases aligning to TRBD1. The junction had 9 bases not matched to a gene; V was cut back by 6 bases and J by 8 bases. CDR1 and CDR2 (germline): MDHEN, SYDVKM. This CDR3 spans 14 amino acids.

The rearrangement links TRBV6-2 or TRBV6-3 to TRBJ1-2, with TRBD1 identical over 9 bases. The CDR3 length is 14 residues. Trimming cost V 5 bases and J 7 bases; bases outside gene matches: 8. Germline lookup yields CDR1 MNHEY and CDR2 SVGEGT. Here the CDR3 DNA reads TGTGCCAGCAGTGATCCGGGACAGGGTCGTGGCTACACCTTC. This codes for CASSDPGQGRGYTF.

This clone turned up a few times. This chain connects TRBV6-4 to TRBJ1-1; maybe TRBD1 (6 bases). The CDR3 covers 14 residues. Looked up from germline, CDR1 is MRHNA and CDR2 is SNTAGT. V was pared by 6 bases and J by 0 bases, with 11 bases between. As DNA, the CDR3 is TGTGCCAGCAGCCCTGACAGGCTGAACACTGAAGCTTTCTTT. Its protein product is CASSPDRLNTEAFF.

The chain carries TRBV5-1 and TRBJ2-7; TRBD1 aligns across 11 bases. This CDR3 comprises 15 residues. The germline V gene has CDR1 SGHRS and CDR2 YFSETQ. The V segment lost 3 bases and the J segment 6 bases; nucleotides outside the gene matches: 8. CDR3 bases: TGCGCCAGCAGCTCTCCGGGACAGGGGGTGGTCGAGCAGTACTTC. The encoded protein is CASSSPGQGVVEQYF.

The rearrangement joins TRBV29-1 to TRBJ2-2; 9 bases are shared with TRBD1. The germline V gene has CDR1 SQVTM and CDR2 ANQGSEA. This CDR3 has 13 amino acids. The J segment lost 6 bases and the V segment lost 8 bases, leaving 7 bases of the junction unmatched. The CDR3 region is CSSRDRESGELFF. The CDR3 DNA sequence: TGCAGCTCCCGGGACAGGGAGTCCGGGGAGCTGTTTTTT.

The rearrangement uses TRBV12-3 or TRBV12-4 and TRBJ1-4; 9 nucleotides align to TRBD1. This CDR3 contains 11 residues. The V segment lost 4 bases and the J segment 15 bases; nucleotides outside the gene matches: 3. CDR3 region: CASSYGQGLFF. DNA for the CDR3: TGTGCCAGCAGTTATGGACAGGGGTTGTTTTTT.

This clone showed up just once. J is TRBJ2-5 and V is TRBV29-1, with D possibly TRBD1 on 6 matching bases. Germline CDR1 reads SQVTM; CDR2 reads ANQGSEA. V lost 3 bases to trimming and J lost 1 base, with 12 bases between them. The CDR3 is 14 amino acids. The CDR3 DNA follows: TGCAGCGTTGATTTGGGGGCGACCCAAGAGACCCAGTACTTC. Its protein product is CSVDLGATQETQYF.